Listed below are T cell receptor beta chains from one sample, sequenced in a study of cytomegalovirus exposure and HLA in healthy donors. Produced via immunoSEQ multiplex PCR; TCRdb's table is partial and in-frame only. The sample holds roughly 120,000 clones, approximately 88% seen once. Sequencing was carried out using PBMCs. The receptors here all came from a woman aged 30 to 39 in good health and CMV-seropositive. The CDR3 runs from the conserved cysteine through the conserved F or W. D genes are given only for firm matches. Expanded clones get a size class; other rows say once, few or many, or leave the size out.

TRBD1	-	TRBV18	TRBJ2-7	TGTGCCAGCTCGCCGGGACAGACCTACGAGCAGTACTTC	CASSPGQTYEQYF
-	once	TRBV11-2	TRBJ2-7	TGTGCCAGCAACCCGGGGAACGACGAGCAGTACTTC	CASNPGNDEQYF
-	-	TRBV4-3	TRBJ2-7	TGCGCCAGCAGCCCAAGCGGGTCGAGCTCCTACGAGCAGTACTTC	CASSPSGSSSYEQYF
-	-	TRBV5-5	TRBJ1-2	TGTGCCAGCAGCCCAACGTCGAGCCGAGGCAACTATGGCTACACCTTC	CASSPTSSRGNYGYTF
TRBD1	once	TRBV10-1	TRBJ2-7	TGCGCCACCTCCCCCCACAGGGGGTGGGGGAGGCGGGTCGAGCAGTACTTC	CATSPHRGWGRRVEQYF
-	-	TRBV7-9	TRBJ1-1	TGTGCCAGTAGGGGGAACACTGAAGCTTTCTTT	CASRGNTEAFF
TRBD1	-	TRBV10-1	TRBJ1-1	TGCGCCAACCCGCTGGGACAGGGACCGCCGAACACTGAAGCTTTCTTT	CANPLGQGPPNTEAFF
-	few	TRBV28	TRBJ2-7	TGTGCCAGCAACACACAGGGAAGGGAGCAGTACTTC	CASNTQGREQYF
-	-	TRBV21-1	TRBJ1-5	TGTGCCAGCAGCAAAACAAGAAATAGCAATCAGCCCCAGCATTTT	CASSKTRNSNQPQHF
-	-	TRBV4-3	TRBJ2-1	TGCGCCAGCAGCCAAGGGGTGGCGGGAAGGGTCCCCTACAATGAGCAGTTCTTC	CASSQGVAGRVPYNEQFF
TRBD2	-	TRBV9	TRBJ2-1	TGTGCCAGCAGCGTAATGTTGGGGGAGGGTTATTATGAGCAGTTCTTC	CASSVMLGEGYYEQFF
-	-	TRBV6-1	TRBJ1-1	TGTGCCAGCAGTGAAAACCCCAGGGTAGGAGGGTTCTTT	CASSENPRVGGFF
-	-	TRBV5-4	TRBJ2-7	TGTGCCAGCAGCTTGGGCCTATACTACGAGCAGTACTTC	CASSLGLYYEQYF
TRBD2	-	TRBV7-7	TRBJ2-7	TGTGCCAGCAGCTCCCAAAATAAGCGGGAGGACCCCTACGAGCAGTACTTC	CASSSQNKREDPYEQYF
TRBD1	once	TRBV5-1	TRBJ2-7	TGCGCCAGCAGCTGGGACAGGGAAGGGTACGAGCAGTACTTC	CASSWDREGYEQYF
TRBD1	-	TRBV29-1	TRBJ2-1	TGCAGCGGGGGACAGGGGAACAATGAGCAGTTCTTC	CSGGQGNNEQFF
-	-	TRBV29-1	TRBJ2-5	TGCAGCGTTGAAGATCTTGAAGAGACCCAGTACTTC	CSVEDLEETQYF
-	-	TRBV7-7	TRBJ2-4	TGTGCTAGCATGGGGGCGGGTCTAGCCAAAAACATTCAGTACTTC	CASMGAGLAKNIQYF
-	few	TRBV5-1	TRBJ2-2	TGCGCCAGCAGCCCCACAGTAACCGGGGAGCTGTTTTTT	CASSPTVTGELFF
TRBD2	-	TRBV28	TRBJ2-1	TGTGCCAGCAGTGTCCTAGCGGGAGGCTTCGATGAGCAGTTCTTC	CASSVLAGGFDEQFF
-	-	TRBV13	TRBJ2-7	TGTGCCAGCAGCTCCCGGAAGGAGGGCGAGCAGTACTTC	CASSSRKEGEQYF
-	-	TRBV14	TRBJ1-4	TGTGCCAGCAGCCAAGGTGGCGGGGGCTGGGGCGAAAAACTGTTTTTT	CASSQGGGGWGEKLFF
-	-	TRBV6-4	TRBJ1-1	TGTGCCAGCGAAAGGGGGGAGGGCGACACTGAAGCTTTCTTT	CASERGEGDTEAFF
-	once	TRBV7-2	TRBJ2-1	TGTGCCAGCAGCTTAACCAGGGCCTACAATGAGCAGTTCTTC	CASSLTRAYNEQFF
TRBD2	-	TRBV2	TRBJ2-3	TGTGCCAGCACCAGGACTAGCGGGAACGTAGATACGCAGTATTTT	CASTRTSGNVDTQYF
-	-	TRBV19	TRBJ1-1	TGTGCCAGTAGTTATCTCGGGGGCACTGAAGCTTTCTTT	CASSYLGGTEAFF
TRBD2	-	TRBV4-3	TRBJ2-3	TGCGCCAGCAGCCTGGCGGGAGGGCCCGCAGATACGCAGTATTTT	CASSLAGGPADTQYF
-	-	TRBV7-8	TRBJ2-3	TGTGCCAGCAGCCCCGAGGCAGGGGGGACAGATACGCAGTATTTT	CASSPEAGGTDTQYF
TRBD1	-	TRBV29-1	TRBJ2-3	TGCAGCGTCGGGACAGCCACAGATACGCAGTATTTT	CSVGTATDTQYF
TRBD1	-	TRBV6-1	TRBJ2-6	TGTGCCAGCAGTGAGACAGGGGGCACTGGGGCCAACGTCCTGACTTTC	CASSETGGTGANVLTF
TRBD1	-	TRBV19	TRBJ2-1	TGTGCCAGTAGTCGACCGGGACAGGGGTCCAATGAGCAGTTCTTC	CASSRPGQGSNEQFF
-	once	TRBV13	TRBJ1-2	TGTGCCAGCACCAGGGGACGAGACTATGGCTACACCTTC	CASTRGRDYGYTF
TRBD1	-	TRBV19	TRBJ2-7	TGTGCCAGTAGTCCCCGGGACAGGGGACTATACGAGCAGTACTTC	CASSPRDRGLYEQYF
-	few	TRBV6-1	TRBJ2-6	TGTGCCAGCAGTGAAGGGGGCGCTGGGGCCAACGTCCTGACTTTC	CASSEGGAGANVLTF
TRBD2	-	TRBV7-9	TRBJ2-3	TGTGCCAGCAGCTTAGCCGGTATGGGACTAATCACAGATACGCAGTATTTT	CASSLAGMGLITDTQYF
-	-	TRBV27	TRBJ1-2	TGTGCCAGCAGCCAGGGCAATGGCTACACCTTC	CASSQGNGYTF
-	-	TRBV27	TRBJ2-7	TGTGCCAGCAGTCGACAAGGTCTTGGCTCCTACGAGCAGTACTTC	CASSRQGLGSYEQYF
-	-	TRBV2	TRBJ2-5	TGTGCCAGCAGAAAGACCTATAGCGGAGGATCCCAAGAGACCCAGTACTTC	CASRKTYSGGSQETQYF
TRBD2	-	TRBV6-4	TRBJ2-1	TGTGCCAGCAGTGACTCGAGAGCGGGGGGCGGTAATGAGCAGTTCTTC	CASSDSRAGGGNEQFF
TRBD1	-	TRBV9	TRBJ1-2	TGTGCCAGCAGCCCAGGGACAGGGAGCTATGGCTACACCTTC	CASSPGTGSYGYTF
-	-	TRBV4-3	TRBJ2-4	TGCGCCAGCAGCCAAGACGGTCTCGGCAAAAACATTCAGTACTTC	CASSQDGLGKNIQYF
-	once	TRBV30	TRBJ1-2	TGTGCCTGGAGTGTACTTGGGAGGAACTATGGCTACACCTTC	CAWSVLGRNYGYTF
TRBD2	-	TRBV13	TRBJ2-2	TGTGCCAGCAGCTTAGGGACTAGCGGCGACGGGGAGCTGTTTTTT	CASSLGTSGDGELFF